This TCR beta chain was sequenced during a study of STAT5B mutations in CD4+ large granular lymphocyte leukemia. Study findings and constraints: Compared with healthy controls (2/35), patient top clones favored TRBV06 (8/27).

Deletions cut 6 bases from V and 0 bases from J, with 9 bases between. This CDR3 is 12 amino acids long. Germline-derived CDR1 and CDR2 are SQVTM and ANQGSEA. In the authors' methods: The detection floor for productive clonotype frequency was 2.59 x 10-5. Libraries were prepared by immunoSEQ multiplex PCR; TCRdb keeps only in-frame clonotypes and omits some of them. That table is the source of V, J and clone size, and D and trimming were worked out from the DNA. The sample lists over 30,000 clones; roughly 76% were seen once. This clone has just one count. Its antigen is unidentified. The chain uses TRBV29-1 and TRBJ2-7; possibly TRBD2 for D (6 bases). The TCR comes from a human donor in good health. Sequencing input: CD4+ T cells from blood buffy coats. CDR3 protein: CSVASASYEQYF. Here the CDR3 DNA reads TGCAGCGTCGCTAGCGCCTCCTACGAGCAGTACTTC.